The table lists the clone carrying this T cell receptor (beta chain) with a few counts. Its target is unknown. Vbeta (60) and Jbeta (13) primers were used in the PCR. This table comes from immunoSEQ multiplex PCR, and its TCRdb copy is limited to in-frame clones, with some not included. The table records about 80,000 clones, around 77% of them present only once. The CDR3 has 14 amino acids. Germline CDR1 is GTSNPN and CDR2 is SVGIG (reference sequence). Trimming took off 3 bases at V and 13 bases at J, with 19 bases between the two ends. The source of the sample is a study of cytomegalovirus exposure and HLA in healthy donors. Points from the study as a whole: Trimming of TCR beta V- and J-genes showed a link, identified in a later analysis, to a missense DCLRE1C variant.

The sample taken for sequencing was PBMCs. This chain links TRBV30 with TRBJ1-6, with D tentatively TRBD1 (6 bases). The clonotype was recovered from a woman aged 40 to 49 in good health and CMV-seropositive. The CDR3 coding sequence is TGTGCCTGGAGCGCTCAGGGGCCGGGGTCCCCCCTCCACTTT. Its protein product is CAWSAQGPGSPLHF.